These 21 T cell receptor beta chains originate from one sample sequenced in a study of CD4+ T cells in melanoma. Sequencing was performed with immunoSEQ multiplex PCR; in TCRdb, only in-frame clones are kept and a portion is missing. Here the sample spans roughly 120,000 clones, 92% being singletons. Sequenced material: peripheral blood. The origin of the receptors is a human donor with melanoma.

This rearrangement joins TRBV27 to TRBJ2-7, with TRBD1 matching over 10 bases. The CDR3 extends over 16 amino acids. Germline V gene lookup returns CDR1 MNHEY and CDR2 SMNVEV (reference sequence). The junction had 6 bases not matched to a gene; V was cut back by 2 bases and J by 2 bases. The CDR3 loop reads CASSLPSGQGAYEQYF. The CDR3 bases are TGTGCCAGCAGTTTACCGTCCGGACAGGGGGCCTACGAGCAGTACTTC.

The rearrangement links TRBV5-8 to TRBJ2-1, with D maybe TRBD2 (6 bases). The length of the CDR3 is 14 residues. V gave up 0 bases and J gave up 3 bases, with 7 bases separating them. Germline V gene sequence: CDR1 SGHTS, CDR2 YDEGEE. DNA of the CDR3: TGTGCCAGCAGCTTGGGGCGGGGCTACAATGAGCAGTTCTTC. It specifies CASSLGRGYNEQFF.

This chain joins TRBV30 and TRBJ2-6, with no clear D. This CDR3 has 16 residues. Germline lookup yields CDR1 GTSNPN and CDR2 SVGIG (reference sequence). The V end lost 5 bases, the J end lost 0 bases, and 14 bases lay between the germline ends. The CDR3 DNA follows: TGTGCCTGGGCAACCGAGATCTACTCTGGGGCCAACGTCCTGACTTTC. Its translation: CAWATEIYSGANVLTF.

CDR3 coding DNA: TGTGCCAGCCACCCTGGAGGGAGCCGAAACACCATATATTTT. This gives the protein CASHPGGSRNTIYF. The V gene is TRBV6-6, the J gene TRBJ1-3; no clear D. Trimming took off 8 bases at V and 5 bases at J, with 16 bases between the two ends. Germline V gene data show CDR1 as MNHNY and CDR2 as SVGAGI (reference sequence). The CDR3 is 14 amino acids.

The chain joins TRBV29-1 to TRBJ2-5; possibly TRBD2 for D (5 bases). CDR1 and CDR2 (germline): SQVTM, ANQGSEA. This CDR3 has 11 amino acids. V was clipped by 8 bases and J by 2 bases, with 9 bases between them. In DNA, the CDR3 is TGCAGCCTACTAGAGCAAGAGACCCAGTACTTC. Amino acids: CSLLEQETQYF.

The chain employs TRBV15 and TRBJ2-3; 9 bases fit TRBD1. This CDR3 spans 14 amino acids. Germline V gene data show CDR1 as LNHNV and CDR2 as YYDKDF (reference sequence). J was trimmed by 4 bases and V by 5 bases; bases with no gene match: 4. The CDR3 reads CATSLDRGSDTQYF. CDR3 nucleotide sequence: TGTGCCACCAGCCTAGACAGGGGGTCAGATACGCAGTATTTT.

V usage is TRBV7-2 and J usage is TRBJ2-6; D is uncertain. This CDR3 is built from 15 residues. The V end was cut by 2 bases, the J end by 0 bases, with 5 bases between. Germline V CDR1 and CDR2: SGHTA, FQGNSA. The CDR3 region is CASSLFSSGANVLTF. CDR3 coding DNA: TGTGCCAGCAGCTTATTCAGCTCTGGGGCCAACGTCCTGACTTTC.

This chain joins TRBV28 and TRBJ2-5, with TRBD2 matching over 9 bases. This CDR3 spans 16 amino acids. V shed 4 bases, J shed 5 bases, and the junction held 11 bases outside the gene matches. Germline V gives CDR1 MDHEN, CDR2 SYDVKM. The CDR3 spells CASSYQAGGDVETQYF. As DNA, the CDR3 is TGTGCCAGCAGTTATCAGGCGGGGGGGGATGTGGAGACCCAGTACTTC.

The CDR3 DNA reads as TGTGCCAGCAGTTACTGGGATACGCAGTATTTT. This translates into CASSYWDTQYF. The chain is built from TRBV6-6 and TRBJ2-3; D ambiguous. With 1 base removed from V and 6 bases from J, the gap between germline ends came to 2 bases. CDR3 length equals 11 residues. Germline CDR1 and CDR2: MNHNY and SVGAGI (reference sequence).

V usage is TRBV9 and J usage is TRBJ1-4; a possible D gene is TRBD1 (6 bases). Trimming cost V 0 bases and J 8 bases, with 14 bases left between them. The CDR3 covers 15 residues. Germline V lookup: CDR1 SGDLS, CDR2 YYNGEE. The CDR3 is CASSVDGGRVEKLFF. The CDR3 DNA reads TGTGCCAGCAGCGTAGATGGGGGGCGCGTCGAAAAACTGTTTTTT. Using reference TRBV9 and TRBJ1-4 for the parts outside the CDR3, the full variable domain is DSGVTQTPKHLITATGQRVTLRCSPRSGDLSVYWYQQSLDQGLQFLIQYYNGEERAKGNILERFSAQQFPDLHSELNLSSLELGDSALYFCASSVDGGRVEKLFFGSGTQLSVL.

The rearrangement joins TRBV6-1 to TRBJ2-3; a possible D gene is TRBD1 (7 bases). With 2 bases removed from V and 4 bases from J, the gap between germline ends came to 19 bases. This CDR3 comprises 17 residues. Germline V lookup: CDR1 MNHNS, CDR2 SASEGT. DNA for the CDR3: TGTGCCAGCAGTGAATTTACGGGCAGGGGGAGGCCAGATACGCAGTATTTT. It specifies CASSEFTGRGRPDTQYF.

V usage is TRBV27 and J usage is TRBJ2-1; D is undetermined. The CDR3 sequence is 13 residues long. The germline V gene has CDR1 MNHEY and CDR2 SMNVEV (reference sequence). V was shortened by 2 bases and J by 10 bases, with 12 bases between the two germline ends. CDR3 in DNA: TGTGCCAGCAGTTTAAGCCCCAACGGGGAGCAGTTCTTC. Translating it yields CASSLSPNGEQFF.

As concerns this clone: Its ends do not fully match the called genes, so a read error is possible. The chain recombines TRBV7-8 with TRBJ1-5; D gene unclear. Germline loops: CDR1 SGHVS, CDR2 FQNEAQ. This CDR3 is built from 12 residues. DNA for the CDR3: TGTGCCAGCAGCCTAGCGATGCAGCCCCAGCATTTT. Translation: CASSLAMQPQHF.

The chain combines TRBV5-1 with TRBJ2-1; a possible D gene is TRBD2 (5 bases). The CDR3 consists of 14 residues. V lost 8 bases and J lost 0, with 12 bases in between. Germline assignment: CDR1 SGHRS and CDR2 YFSETQ. The CDR3 reads CASTKAGSYNEQFF. The CDR3 DNA sequence: TGCGCCAGTACAAAGGCGGGCTCCTACAATGAGCAGTTCTTC.

The chain has TRBV7-8 and TRBJ2-7, with 10 bases lining up with TRBD1. Germline CDR1 SGHVS, CDR2 FQNEAQ. V gave up 5 bases and J gave up 0 bases; unmatched junction bases: 1. The CDR3 has 14 residues. The CDR3 bases are TGTGCCAGCAGCCGGGACAGGGGCTCCTACGAGCAGTACTTC. Its translation is CASSRDRGSYEQYF.

V is TRBV7-9 and J is TRBJ2-7; 10 bases line up with TRBD1. The CDR3 contains 16 residues. The J segment lost 1 base and the V segment lost 6 bases, leaving 9 bases of the junction unmatched. The germline gives CDR1 SEHNR, CDR2 FQNEAQ (reference sequence). The CDR3 sequence: CASSPQPGQGSYEQYF. CDR3 bases: TGTGCCAGCAGTCCTCAACCGGGACAGGGGTCCTACGAGCAGTACTTC.

The rearrangement links TRBV28 to TRBJ1-5; TRBD1 might be the D (5 bases). V was pared by 8 bases and J by 6 bases, with 20 bases between. CDR1 and CDR2 (germline): MDHEN, SYDVKM. The CDR3 is 15 residues long. DNA for the CDR3: TGTGCCAGCGCCGGGGGGGTCGCTTTTCGTCAGCCCCAGCATTTT. It encodes CASAGGVAFRQPQHF.

The chain recombines TRBV4-3 with TRBJ1-6; 10 nucleotides line up with TRBD1. This CDR3 has 14 amino acids. Germline loops: CDR1 LGHNA, CDR2 YSLEER. With 6 bases clipped from V and 9 bases from J, the junction kept 5 bases outside the gene matches. This CDR3 is CASSLRDRGSPLHF. DNA of the CDR3: TGCGCCAGCAGTCTCCGGGACAGGGGTTCACCCCTCCACTTT.

Comments on this clone: At one boundary the junction diverges from the germline segment, which might be a read error. The chain is built from TRBV20-1 and TRBJ1-2, with D unclear. The germline V gene encodes CDR1 DFQATT and CDR2 SNEGSKA (reference sequence). This CDR3 is 11 amino acids long. The DNA for the CDR3 is TGCAGTGCTAGAGATCGTATCTTCACCCTTTTC. Translated, it gives CSARDRIFTLF.

The J gene is TRBJ2-5, the V gene TRBV5-1, with 8 positions matching TRBD1. The CDR3 has 15 amino acids. Germline V gene data show CDR1 as SGHRS and CDR2 as YFSETQ. The trim removed 1 base at V and 4 bases at J, leaving 6 bases unmatched. In DNA form, the CDR3 reads TGCGCCAGCAGCTTGAGTCAGGGGGCGCGAGAGACCCAGTACTTC. Amino acids: CASSLSQGARETQYF.

J is TRBJ2-3 and V is TRBV27, with TRBD2 matching over 13 bases. CDR3 length: 17 residues. Looked up from germline, CDR1 is MNHEY and CDR2 is SMNVEV (reference sequence). V was clipped by 2 bases and J by 2 bases; unmatched bases: 4. This CDR3 reads CASSLRGLAGPTDTQYF. CDR3 in DNA: TGTGCCAGCAGTTTAAGGGGACTAGCGGGGCCCACAGATACGCAGTATTTT.